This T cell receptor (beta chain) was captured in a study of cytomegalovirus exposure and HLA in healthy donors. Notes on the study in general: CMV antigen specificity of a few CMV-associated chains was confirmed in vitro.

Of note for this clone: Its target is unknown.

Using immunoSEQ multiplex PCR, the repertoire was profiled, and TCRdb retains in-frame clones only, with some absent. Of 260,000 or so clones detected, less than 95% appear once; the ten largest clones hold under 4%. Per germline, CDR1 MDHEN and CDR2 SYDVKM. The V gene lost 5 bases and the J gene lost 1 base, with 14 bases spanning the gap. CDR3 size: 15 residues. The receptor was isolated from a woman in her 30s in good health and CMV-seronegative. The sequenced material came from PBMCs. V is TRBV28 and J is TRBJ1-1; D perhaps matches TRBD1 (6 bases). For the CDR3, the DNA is TGTGCCAGCAGTATACAGGGCGTGGAGAACACTGAAGCTTTCTTT. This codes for CASSIQGVENTEAFF.